These T cell receptor beta chains were read from a single sample in a study of cytomegalovirus exposure and HLA in healthy donors. Assay used: immunoSEQ multiplex PCR; TCRdb lists only in-frame clones, some missing. The data contain around 200,000 clones, around 75% of them singletons. Sequenced input: PBMCs. The receptors shown here come from a woman aged 25 to 39 in good health and CMV-seropositive. Both conserved end residues are part of each CDR3. D genes are given only for firm matches. Where a row states a size, it is once, few, many or the class of an expanded clone; other rows omit it.

TRBJ2-3,TRBD2,.,TRBV9,TGTGCCAGCAGCCCCGGACTAGCGGGAGGCCGCGATACGCAGTATTTT,CASSPGLAGGRDTQYF
TRBJ2-7,TRBD2,few,TRBV28,TGTGCCAGCAGTTTCCCCGCACCGACTAGCGTAACCTACGAGCAGTACTTC,CASSFPAPTSVTYEQYF
TRBJ2-5,.,.,TRBV7-7,TGTGCCAGCAGCTTAGGTGGGCCAGGGGTTGAGGAGACCCAGTACTTC,CASSLGGPGVEETQYF
TRBJ2-2,TRBD2,.,TRBV2,TGTGCCAGCAGACGGGGGGGGAACACCGGGGAGCTGTTTTTT,CASRRGGNTGELFF
TRBJ2-4,TRBD2,.,TRBV14,TGTGCCAGCAGCCAAGGGAGGCGGGGCGGGAGCCGGAACATTCAGTACTTC,CASSQGRRGGSRNIQYF
TRBJ1-2,.,.,TRBV19,TGTGCCAGTAGTCCCGGGGGGATTAACTATGGCTACACCTTC,CASSPGGINYGYTF
TRBJ2-5,TRBD2,.,TRBV19,TGTGCCAGTAGTACCGGACTAGCGGGGAGACCGTACCAAGAGACCCAGTACTTC,CASSTGLAGRPYQETQYF
TRBJ2-2,.,few,TRBV6-5,TGTGCCAGCAGTGAAGTCCGAGGGTACGGGGAGCTGTTTTTT,CASSEVRGYGELFF
TRBJ2-1,TRBD2,.,TRBV29-1,TGCAGCCTCCATAGCGGGAGTGTAGATGAGCAGTTCTTC,CSLHSGSVDEQFF
TRBJ2-2,.,few,TRBV11-3,TGTGCCAGCAGCTTAGATGGGGCGGACACCGGGGAGCTGTTTTTT,CASSLDGADTGELFF
TRBJ2-2,.,.,TRBV5-4,TGTGCCAGCAGCCTGGCGGCAGGGGAAAATACCGGGGAGCTGTTTTTT,CASSLAAGENTGELFF
TRBJ2-3,TRBD2,.,TRBV6-4,TGTGCCAGCAGTGACTCCGGGACTAGCGGGACAGATACGCAGTATTTT,CASSDSGTSGTDTQYF
TRBJ1-2,.,.,TRBV9,TGTGCCAGCAGCGTAGACTCGGGGGGATCCCGAGGCTACACCTTC,CASSVDSGGSRGYTF
TRBJ2-2,TRBD2,few,TRBV19,TGTGCCAGTAGTCGTCTCGGACTAGCGCGTAGGGGAAGTGGGGAGCTGTTTTTT,CASSRLGLARRGSGELFF
TRBJ2-2,.,.,TRBV6-1,TGTGCCAGCAGTGGGGACCTCCACGGGGGCGGGGAGCTGTTTTTT,CASSGDLHGGGELFF
TRBJ2-5,TRBD2,.,TRBV27,TGTGCCAGCAGTTCAGCGGGAATCTTGAAGACCCAGTACTTC,CASSSAGILKTQYF
TRBJ2-1,TRBD2,few,TRBV27,TGTGCCAGCACACCTCAGGGCGGGAGGGCCTACAATGAGCAGTTCTTC,CASTPQGGRAYNEQFF
TRBJ2-1,TRBD2,.,TRBV5-4,TGTGCCAGCAGCTCAGGACTAGCGGGTACCTCCTACAATGAGCAGTTCTTC,CASSSGLAGTSYNEQFF
TRBJ1-5,.,.,TRBV5-1,TGCGCCAGCCGCAGGGGCTCGAATCAGCCCCAGCATTTT,CASRRGSNQPQHF
TRBJ1-1,.,few,TRBV18,TGTGCCAGCTCACCGGGTGTCGGAGGTCGAAACACTGAAGCTTTCTTT,CASSPGVGGRNTEAFF
TRBJ1-2,.,once,TRBV11-2,TGTGCCAGCAGCTTAGCAGCGATCTATGGCTACACCTTC,CASSLAAIYGYTF